This T cell receptor beta chain was identified in a study of blood T cells in healthy people across ages. Findings of the study overall: A roughly linear fall in TCR beta diversity per million T cells was seen with increasing age.

Sample-barcoded 5' priming and a J-beta primer mix drove a second PCR of 7 to 11 cycles. TCRdb used MiXCR to reprocess the 5' RACE reads, holding one entry per CDR3 protein. The sample carries over a million distinct CDR3 sequences, around 39% recorded once. V was cut by 4 bases and J by 1 base, with 12 bases left in between. There are 15 residues in the CDR3. CDR1 and CDR2 from the germline V gene are SGHRS and YFSETQ. Caucasian individuals from Russia who were healthy and aged roughly 6 to 90 acted as donors. Researchers report isolating at least 6.5 million PBMCs per sample. Total RNA, at least 5 micrograms per sample, was extracted from PBMCs. Comment on this clonotype: The antigen is undetermined.

This rearrangement joins TRBV5-1 to TRBJ1-3; D unresolved. Sequences were obtained from blood. This receptor was identified in a woman between 18 and 30 years old in good health. The CDR3 coding sequence is TGCGCCAGCAGCCAAACGACGGGTTCTGGAAACACCATATATTTT. It is translated as CASSQTTGSGNTIYF.